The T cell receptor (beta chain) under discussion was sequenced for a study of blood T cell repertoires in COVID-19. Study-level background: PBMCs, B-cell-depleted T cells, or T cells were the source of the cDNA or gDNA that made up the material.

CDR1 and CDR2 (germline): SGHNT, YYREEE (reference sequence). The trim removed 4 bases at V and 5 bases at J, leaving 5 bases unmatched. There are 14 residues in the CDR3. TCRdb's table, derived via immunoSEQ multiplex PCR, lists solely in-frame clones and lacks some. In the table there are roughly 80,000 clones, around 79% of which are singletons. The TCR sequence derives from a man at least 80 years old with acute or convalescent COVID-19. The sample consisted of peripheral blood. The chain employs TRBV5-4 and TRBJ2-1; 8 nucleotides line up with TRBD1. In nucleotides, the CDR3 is TGTGCCAGCAGCGACAGGGGTTCGGACAATGAGCAGTTCTTC. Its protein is CASSDRGSDNEQFF.